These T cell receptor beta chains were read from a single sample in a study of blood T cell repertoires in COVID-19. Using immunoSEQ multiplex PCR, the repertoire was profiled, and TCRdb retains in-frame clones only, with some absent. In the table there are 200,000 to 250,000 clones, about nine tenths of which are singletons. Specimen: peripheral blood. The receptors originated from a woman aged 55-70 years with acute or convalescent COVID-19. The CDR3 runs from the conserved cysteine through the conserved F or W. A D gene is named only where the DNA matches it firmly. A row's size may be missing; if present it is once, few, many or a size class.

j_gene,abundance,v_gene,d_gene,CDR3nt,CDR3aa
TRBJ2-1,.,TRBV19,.,TGTGCCAGTAGGGGGCCCAATGAGCAGTTCTTC,CASRGPNEQFF
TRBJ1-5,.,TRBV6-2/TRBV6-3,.,TGTGCCAGCAGTCAGTGGAGGTATAGCAATCAGCCCCAGCATTTT,CASSQWRYSNQPQHF
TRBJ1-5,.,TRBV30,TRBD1,TGTGCCTGGAGCAGAAGGACAGGGAAGGAACAGCCCCAGCATTTT,CAWSRRTGKEQPQHF
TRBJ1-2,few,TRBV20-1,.,TGCAGTGCTAGTGTTTTGGTTTCAGGGACTGGCGGTGGCTACACCTTC,CSASVLVSGTGGGYTF
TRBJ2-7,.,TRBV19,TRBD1,TGTGCCAGTAGTCGGACAGGGGTTGCCTACGAGCAGTACTTC,CASSRTGVAYEQYF
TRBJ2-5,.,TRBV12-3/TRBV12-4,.,TGTGCCAGCAGTTTACAGGGACAAGAGACCCAGTACTTC,CASSLQGQETQYF
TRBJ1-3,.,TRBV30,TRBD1,TGTGCCTGGAGGGGGGGACAGAACCCCCGCGTGGATCGATACACCATATATTTT,CAWRGGQNPRVDRYTIYF
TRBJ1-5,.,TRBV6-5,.,TGTGCCAGCGCAGGGTTGGGGAGCAATCAGCCCCAGCATTTT,CASAGLGSNQPQHF
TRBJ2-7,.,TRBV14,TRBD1,TGTGCCAGCAGCAACCTTGGACAGGGGGCGTACGAGCAGTACTTC,CASSNLGQGAYEQYF
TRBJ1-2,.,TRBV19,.,TGTGCCAGTAGTATCCGTGTTGACTATGGCTACACCTTC,CASSIRVDYGYTF
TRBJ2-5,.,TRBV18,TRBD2,TGTGCCAGCTCACCACCGTGGCGGGAGGGAAGAGAGACCCAGTACTTC,CASSPPWREGRETQYF
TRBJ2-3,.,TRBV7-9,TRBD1,TGTGCCAGCAGCTCGGTCAGGGGGCTCTCAGATACGCAGTATTTT,CASSSVRGLSDTQYF
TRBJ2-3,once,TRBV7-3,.,TGTGCCAGCAGCGAACGTGGCAGGACAGATACGCAGTATTTT,CASSERGRTDTQYF
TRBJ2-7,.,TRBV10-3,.,TGTGCCATCAGTCTTGACGTGACGGGCGAGCAGTACTTC,CAISLDVTGEQYF
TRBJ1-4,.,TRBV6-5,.,TGTGCCAGCAGACTAACCGGGACTAATGAAAAACTGTTTTTT,CASRLTGTNEKLFF
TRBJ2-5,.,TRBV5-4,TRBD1,TGTGCCAGCAGCTCAGGACAGGGCCAAGAGACCCAGTACTTC,CASSSGQGQETQYF